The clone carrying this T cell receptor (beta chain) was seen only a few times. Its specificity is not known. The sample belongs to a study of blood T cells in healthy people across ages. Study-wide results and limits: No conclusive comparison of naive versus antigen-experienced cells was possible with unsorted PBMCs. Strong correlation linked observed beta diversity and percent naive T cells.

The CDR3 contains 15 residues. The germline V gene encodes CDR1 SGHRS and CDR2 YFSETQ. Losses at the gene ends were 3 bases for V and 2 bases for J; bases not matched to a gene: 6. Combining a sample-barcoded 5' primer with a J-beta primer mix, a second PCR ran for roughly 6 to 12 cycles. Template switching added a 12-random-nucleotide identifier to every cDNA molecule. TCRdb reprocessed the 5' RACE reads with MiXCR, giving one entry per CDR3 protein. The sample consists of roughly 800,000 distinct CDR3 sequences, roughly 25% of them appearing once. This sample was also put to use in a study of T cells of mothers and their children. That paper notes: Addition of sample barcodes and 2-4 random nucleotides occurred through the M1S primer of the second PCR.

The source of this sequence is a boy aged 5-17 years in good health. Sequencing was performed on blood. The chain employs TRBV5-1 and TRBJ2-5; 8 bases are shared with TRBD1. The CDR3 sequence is CASSSGQGTQETQYF. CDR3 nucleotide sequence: TGCGCCAGCAGCTCCGGACAGGGTACTCAAGAGACCCAGTACTTC.